This T cell receptor beta chain was sequenced in a study of blood T cells in healthy people across ages. In this sample, this clonotype turned up many times. Germline CDR1 KGHSH, CDR2 LQKENI. V was clipped by 5 bases and J by 13 bases; unmatched bases: 9. The CDR3 runs to 12 residues. It was with a sample-barcoded 5' primer and a J-beta primer mix that a second PCR of roughly 7 to 12 cycles was run. Via MiXCR, TCRdb re-called the 5' RACE reads, giving one row per CDR3 protein. The table lists roughly 900,000 distinct CDR3 sequences, less than 35% of them singletons, with roughly 17% in the top ten. The chain joins TRBV18 to TRBJ2-5, with 8 bases that match TRBD2. The receptor was isolated from a woman aged 80 or older in good health. The specimen was blood. CDR3 DNA: TGTGCCAGCTCATCGGAAAGCGGGGGCTCGTACTTC. It encodes CASSSESGGSYF.